The following is a T cell receptor (beta chain) sequence with its context. PCR or immunohistochemistry showed mismatch repair deficiency in every enrolled patient. A few pembrolizumab responders had their TCRs sequenced. This sample is part of a study of PD-1 blockade in mismatch repair-deficient tumors. This CDR3 contains 16 residues. Unmatched junction bases numbered 9, after V lost 2 bases and J lost 5 bases. CDR1 and CDR2 from the germline V gene are SGHRS and YFSETQ. The repertoire was sequenced with immunoSEQ multiplex PCR; TCRdb's copy has only in-frame clones and lacks some. The data hold about 34,000 clones, with about 85% observed a single time.

This TCR derives from an adult with mismatch repair-deficient cancer. The chain combines TRBV5-1 with TRBJ2-7; 11 bases agree with TRBD1. Sample: PBMCs, taken less than 7 weeks after starting pembrolizumab. CDR3 residues: CASSLQPGQGENEQYF. CDR3 coding DNA: TGCGCCAGCAGCTTACAACCGGGACAGGGGGAGAACGAGCAGTACTTC.